Sequencing of this T cell receptor beta chain was carried out in a study of T cells in localized non-small cell lung cancer. This CDR3 contains 15 residues. Trimming removed 5 bases from V and 3 bases from J, with 17 bases in between. CDR1 is LNHDA, CDR2 SQIVND, per germline (reference sequence). Comments on this clone: Its antigen is undetermined.

Measured with immunoSEQ multiplex PCR; TCRdb has only the in-frame clones, and not every one. The top ten clones hold 7.5% of a sample with around 9,600 clones, roughly 94% of them seen once. Study results and limitations: Higher blood T cell density went with longer overall survival.

The source is a woman aged 35 to 75 with stage I squamous cell lung carcinoma. This material consisted of peripheral blood, taken before any cancer treatment. The J gene is TRBJ2-7, the V gene TRBV19; tentatively, D is TRBD1 (6 bases). Written as DNA, the CDR3 is TGTGCCAGTAGTGCCCACCCAACAGGGATCTACGAGCAGTACTTC. Amino acid sequence: CASSAHPTGIYEQYF.